Shown below are 9 T cell receptor beta chains from a single sample sequenced in a study of blood T cells in healthy people across ages. A second PCR, run for roughly 7 to 11 cycles, used a sample-barcoded 5' primer plus a J-beta primer mix. TCRdb re-called the 5' RACE reads with MiXCR, one entry per CDR3 protein. The sample consists of 760,000 or so distinct CDR3 sequences, 20% to 25% of them appearing once. This same sample was also taken into another study, of T cells of mothers and their children.

The sample was blood. These receptors all come from a boy younger than 18 in good health.

For this clonotype: At one end the junction does not follow the germline gene, possibly because of a read error. The chain uses TRBV16 and TRBJ2-7; D ambiguous. The CDR3 extends over 14 amino acids. Per germline, CDR1 KGHSY and CDR2 FQNENV. CDR3 bases: TGTGCCAGCAGCCAAGGTATCAGTTCCTACGAGCAGTATTTC. Translation gives CASSQGISSYEQYF. The variable domain in full, with the rest retrieved from reference TRBV16 and TRBJ2-7, is GEEVAQTPKHLVRGEGQKAKLYCAPIKGHSYVFWYQQVLKNEFKFLISFQNENVFDETGMPKERFSAKCLPNSPCSLEIQATKLEDSAVYFCASSQGISSYEQYFGPGTRLTVT.

This clonotype was observed a handful of times. V and J are TRBV29-1 and TRBJ2-1; 12 bases line up with TRBD2. The CDR3 loop spans 14 amino acids. Germline V gene data show CDR1 as SQVTM and CDR2 as ANQGSEA. The V and J ends lost 5 bases and 4 bases, in that order; junction bases with no gene match: 3. The CDR3 region is CSVWTSGAYNEQFF. Here the CDR3 DNA reads TGCAGCGTTTGGACTAGCGGGGCATACAATGAGCAGTTCTTC.

This clonotype was found a few times. The rearrangement joins TRBV4-1 to TRBJ2-2; TRBD2 agrees at 8 bases. The junction had 2 bases not matched to a gene; V was cut back by 4 bases and J by 4 bases. This CDR3 comprises 14 residues. Germline V gene sequence: CDR1 MGHRA, CDR2 YSYEKL. The CDR3: CASSPGLATGELFF. In DNA, the CDR3 is TGCGCCAGCAGCCCCGGACTAGCCACCGGGGAGCTGTTTTTT.

The chain couples TRBV20-1 to TRBJ2-7; D assignment may be TRBD1 or TRBD2 (5 bases each). CDR1 and CDR2 (germline): DFQATT, SNEGSKA (reference sequence). The CDR3 is 14 residues long. Trimming stripped 5 bases from V and 0 bases from J, with 14 bases between. CDR3 sequence: CSAYRDGGSYEQYF. Written as DNA, the CDR3 is TGCAGTGCTTACCGGGACGGAGGCTCCTACGAGCAGTACTTC.

The V and J genes are TRBV12-3 or TRBV12-4 and TRBJ2-4; D may be TRBD2 (6 bases). This CDR3 region has 13 residues. V lost 4 bases and J lost 5, with 9 bases in between. CDR3 DNA sequence: TGTGCCAGCAGTTCCTCGGGGGAAAACATTCAGTACTTC. Translation: CASSSSGENIQYF.

CDR3 loop: CASSPIDRVRKKLFF. CDR3 sequence (DNA): TGCGCCAGCAGTCCGATCGACAGGGTTCGGAAAAAACTGTTTTTT. This sequence joins TRBV23-1 and TRBJ1-4; 7 bases fit TRBD1. TRBV23-1 is an ORF for which the function is uncertain. This CDR3 comprises 15 residues. The J segment lost 9 bases and the V segment lost 4 bases, leaving 11 bases of the junction unmatched.

The chain has TRBV2 and TRBJ2-2, with a weak D call TRBD1 (6 bases). V lost 4 bases and J 4 bases, leaving 13 bases between the germline ends. CDR3 size: 15 residues. CDR1 SNHLY and CDR2 FYNNEI come from the germline V gene. Here the CDR3 reads CASSVYRVGTGELFF. The DNA for the CDR3 is TGTGCCAGCAGTGTCTACAGGGTGGGCACCGGGGAGCTGTTTTTT.

The chain uses TRBV20-1 and TRBJ2-7; 8 nucleotides match TRBD1. Looked up from germline, CDR1 is DFQATT and CDR2 is SNEGSKA (reference sequence). There are 16 residues in the CDR3. Trimming cost V 3 bases and J 6 bases; bases outside gene matches: 16. CDR3 in amino acids: CSASEFTRTGWGEQYF. The CDR3 nucleotides are TGCAGTGCTAGTGAATTTACTCGGACAGGGTGGGGCGAGCAGTACTTC.

The chain has TRBV28 and TRBJ2-5; TRBD1 matches 8 bases. The CDR3 spans 15 residues. The V segment lost 6 bases and the J segment 1 base; nucleotides outside the gene matches: 7. Germline V gene data show CDR1 as MDHEN and CDR2 as SYDVKM. The CDR3 nucleotides read TGTGCCAGCAGCCCCGACAGGGGAATCCAAGAGACCCAGTACTTC. This translates into CASSPDRGIQETQYF.